Below are 29 T cell receptor beta chains sequenced from a single sample in a study of blood T cell repertoires in COVID-19 (dated by TCRdb to 2018 to 2021). The library was made by the immunoSEQ multiplex PCR assay. This immuneACCESS table, as held by TCRdb, lists in-frame sequences with V and J called but not all clones. Of the missing ones, under half trace to an unresolved V gene in checked studies; the others have no known cause. Within this sample are about 160,000 clones, with almost 85% of them counted one time only. 22% of the sample belongs to the ten largest clones. Sequenced input: peripheral blood. These receptors all stem from an elderly woman with acute or convalescent COVID-19.

The V call is TRBV6-4, the J call TRBJ1-5; no reliable D call. The germline gives CDR1 MRHNA, CDR2 SNTAGT. The CDR3 is 11 amino acids. CDR3 bases: TGTGCGAGGCCCGGCAATCAGCCCCAGCATTTT. Residues: CARPGNQPQHF.

In its sample, this clone was seen once. CDR3 nucleotides: TGTGCCAGCAGCTTATATTCCCTAGATTTGAATGAGCAGTTCTTC. Amino acids: CASSLYSLDLNEQFF. The chain carries TRBV7-8 and TRBJ2-1; D unresolved. CDR3 length equals 15 residues. Germline V lookup: CDR1 SGHVS, CDR2 FQNEAQ. V lost 2 bases, J lost 7 bases, and 15 bases lay in between.

The chain couples TRBV7-2 to TRBJ2-5; D is perhaps TRBD2 (7 bases). The ends were cut back, 5 bases at V and 4 bases at J, with 20 bases in the middle. Germline V gene data show CDR1 as SGHTA and CDR2 as FQGNSA. This CDR3 has 16 amino acids. DNA for the CDR3: TGTGCCAGCAGCCAAAAGGGGGGGCCAGATCGAGAGACCCAGTACTTC. This translates into CASSQKGGPDRETQYF.

The chain links TRBV7-9 to TRBJ2-4, with D tentatively TRBD1 (6 bases). Trimming removed 7 bases from V and 15 bases from J, with 16 bases in between. The CDR3 sequence is 11 residues long. Germline CDR1 reads SEHNR; CDR2 reads FQNEAQ (reference sequence). This CDR3 reads CASTPTGPLYF. The CDR3 coding sequence is TGTGCCAGCACCCCTACAGGGCCGTTGTACTTC.

The chain is built from TRBV18 and TRBJ2-1; 10 positions match TRBD2. CDR3 length: 16 residues. V gave up 3 bases and J gave up 4 bases; unmatched junction bases: 6. Per the germline V gene, CDR1 is KGHSH and CDR2 is LQKENI. The CDR3 DNA reads TGTGCCAGCTCACCCCTCGGACTAGCGGCTTACAATGAGCAGTTCTTC. Its protein product is CASSPLGLAAYNEQFF.

This clone was counted a few times. The chain carries TRBV19 and TRBJ1-2, with TRBD1 identical over 7 bases. Germline-derived CDR1 and CDR2 are LNHDA and SQIVND (reference sequence). CDR3 length: 15 residues. The junction had 6 bases not matched to a gene; V was cut back by 3 bases and J by 2 bases. CDR3 nucleotide sequence: TGTGCCAGTAGTATGGGGCCAGGGGGGAACTATGGCTACACCTTC. Protein: CASSMGPGGNYGYTF.

The rearrangement joins TRBV5-1 to TRBJ2-7, with 9 bases fitting TRBD1. CDR3 size: 14 residues. Germline values: CDR1 SGHRS, CDR2 YFSETQ. V was clipped by 4 bases and J by 2 bases; unmatched bases: 4. CDR3 residues: CASSARQGAYEQYF. CDR3 nucleotide sequence: TGCGCCAGCAGCGCCAGACAGGGGGCCTACGAGCAGTACTTC.

This clone appeared once. The chain has TRBV3-1 (or the pseudogene TRBV3-2) and TRBJ1-1, with no clear D. Germline CDR1 is LGHDT and CDR2 is YNNKEL (reference sequence). CDR3 length: 14 residues. V was cut by 1 base and J by 4 bases, with 10 bases left in between. This chain's CDR3 is CASSQVGRGTEAFF. Here the CDR3 DNA reads TGTGCCAGCAGCCAAGTAGGGAGAGGCACTGAAGCTTTCTTT.

The genes are TRBV19 and TRBJ2-1; 7 positions agree with TRBD1. The germline gives CDR1 LNHDA, CDR2 SQIVND (reference sequence). The CDR3 is 15 amino acids. V was pared by 5 bases and J by 8 bases, with 12 bases of the junction left unmatched. The CDR3 region has the DNA TGTGCCAGTAGTGTCCGGGACAGAGGCGGGTATGAGCAGTTCTTC. Protein: CASSVRDRGGYEQFF.

V gene TRBV11-2 combines with J gene TRBJ2-3, with 13 bases lining up with TRBD2. J gave up 5 bases and V 2 bases, and 7 bases lay outside the gene matches. Germline assignment: CDR1 SGHAT and CDR2 FQNNGV. CDR3 length: 17 amino acids. The CDR3: CASSLRLAGGRVDTQYF. The CDR3 nucleotides are TGTGCCAGCAGCTTAAGACTAGCGGGAGGCCGGGTAGATACGCAGTATTTT.

This clone was counted between two and nine times. The chain is built from TRBV30 and TRBJ1-3, with D maybe TRBD1 (6 bases). Trimming shortened V by 0 bases and J by 4 bases, and 7 bases separated the two germline ends. The CDR3 covers 13 residues. The germline gives CDR1 GTSNPN, CDR2 SVGIG (reference sequence). This CDR3 reads CAWSVGTGNTIYF. In DNA form, the CDR3 reads TGTGCCTGGAGTGTAGGGACAGGAAACACCATATATTTT. Supplemented by reference TRBV30 and TRBJ1-3, the full variable domain reads SQTIHQWPATLVQPVGSPLSLECTVEGTSNPNLYWYRQAAGRGLQLLFYSVGIGQISSEVPQNLSASRPQDRQFILSSKKLLLSDSGFYLCAWSVGTGNTIYFGEGSWLTVV.

This chain links TRBV10-3 with TRBJ2-7; D perhaps matches TRBD1 (5 bases). Looked up from germline, CDR1 is ENHRY and CDR2 is SYGVKD. The CDR3 spans 14 residues. Trimming took 3 bases from V and 4 from J, leaving 13 bases between them. CDR3 nucleotides: TGTGCCATCAGTGAAAGGGCAGGGCTGTACGAGCAGTACTTC. It yields the protein CAISERAGLYEQYF.

V is TRBV11-2 and J is TRBJ1-1; D remains unclear. Germline values: CDR1 SGHAT, CDR2 FQNNGV. V gave up 0 bases and J gave up 10 bases, with 9 bases separating them. The CDR3 length is 12 residues. DNA of the CDR3: TGTGCCAGCAGCTTAGAGGTAGGGAGAGCTTTCTTT. This codes for CASSLEVGRAFF.

The chain joins TRBV11-2 to TRBJ2-3; D possibly corresponds to TRBD2 (5 bases). Germline CDR1 and CDR2: SGHAT and FQNNGV. Between the trimmed V and J ends, which lost 5 bases and 4 bases, there was a span of 22 bases. The CDR3 runs 17 residues. Written as DNA, the CDR3 is TGTGCCAGCAGCCCACCTGTGGGCGGGTGGTTTGCAGATACGCAGTATTTT. It yields the protein CASSPPVGGWFADTQYF.

The chain is built from TRBV6-2 or TRBV6-3 and TRBJ1-4, with D uncertain. V was trimmed by 5 bases and J by 0 bases, leaving 10 bases between them. Germline V CDR1 and CDR2: MNHEY, SVGEGT. The CDR3 sequence is 15 residues long. CDR3 sequence (DNA): TGTGCCAGCAGTACTCCACTTGCAACTAATGAAAAACTGTTTTTT. Translation gives CASSTPLATNEKLFF.

This chain uses TRBV4-1 with TRBJ1-1, with a weak D call TRBD1 (5 bases). The CDR3 sequence is 13 residues long. V lost 6 bases and J 11 bases, leaving 19 bases between the germline ends. Germline-derived CDR1 and CDR2 are MGHRA and YSYEKL. This CDR3 is CASSRGGARGAFF. In nucleotides, the CDR3 is TGCGCCAGCAGTCGGGGCGGGGCACGGGGGGCTTTCTTT.

This clone was counted a few times. The chain couples TRBV10-3 to TRBJ2-7; 8 positions agree with TRBD2. The CDR3 is 16 residues long. J gave up 1 base and V 1 base, and 6 bases lay outside the gene matches. Per the germline V gene, CDR1 is ENHRY and CDR2 is SYGVKD. The CDR3 DNA sequence: TGTGCCATCAGTGAGTTCGAAACTAGCGGTTCCTACGAGCAGTACTTC. Its protein product is CAISEFETSGSYEQYF.

The rearrangement joins TRBV4-2 to TRBJ2-1, with a weak D call TRBD2 (6 bases). CDR1 and CDR2 (germline): LGHNA, YNFKEQ. CDR3 length equals 15 residues. Trimming removed 0 bases from V and 4 bases from J, with 10 bases in between. The CDR3 region has the DNA TGTGCCAGCAGCCAAGATCCGGGGACTTACAATGAGCAGTTCTTC. It specifies CASSQDPGTYNEQFF.

This rearrangement joins TRBV30 to TRBJ2-3, with no clear D. The ends were cut back, 6 bases at V and 7 bases at J, with 17 bases in the middle. The CDR3 has 13 residues. Germline V gene data show CDR1 as GTSNPN and CDR2 as SVGIG (reference sequence). In DNA form, the CDR3 reads TGTGCCTGCACTGCGCGTGAAGTAAATACGCAGTATTTT. It codes for CACTAREVNTQYF.

J is TRBJ2-3 and V is TRBV5-4, with 12 positions matching TRBD2. Per germline, CDR1 SGHNT and CDR2 YYREEE (reference sequence). V shed 4 bases and J 2 bases; nucleotides not matched to a gene: 5. The CDR3 consists of 16 residues. The CDR3, as DNA: TGTGCCAGCAGCATTGGACTAGCGGGATTCACAGATACGCAGTATTTT. Translated: CASSIGLAGFTDTQYF.

The V call is TRBV7-2, the J call TRBJ1-2; 8 bases map to TRBD1. CDR3 length: 14 amino acids. Looked up from germline, CDR1 is SGHTA and CDR2 is FQGNSA. V was clipped by 3 bases and J by 3 bases; unmatched bases: 3. DNA of the CDR3: TGTGCCAGCAGCTTTGACAGGGGAGACTATGGCTACACCTTC. Translating it yields CASSFDRGDYGYTF.

The rearrangement links TRBV3-1 (or the pseudogene TRBV3-2) to TRBJ2-2; a weak D match, TRBD1 (6 bases). Between the trimmed V and J ends, which lost 5 bases and 0 bases, there was a span of 16 bases. The CDR3 length is 17 residues. CDR1 and CDR2 (germline): LGHDT, YNNKEL (reference sequence). CDR3 protein: CASSSTLQGPNTGELFF. DNA of the CDR3: TGTGCCAGCAGCTCTACCCTACAGGGTCCGAACACCGGGGAGCTGTTTTTT.

This chain links TRBV18 with TRBJ2-2; 9 nucleotides align to TRBD1. CDR1 is KGHSH and CDR2 is LQKENI in the germline V gene. V gave up 5 bases and J gave up 5 bases; unmatched junction bases: 6. CDR3 length: 15 amino acids. This CDR3 reads CASSGTGSGTGELFF. Here the CDR3 DNA reads TGTGCCAGCTCAGGGACAGGGTCCGGAACCGGGGAGCTGTTTTTT.

CDR3 loop: CASSSFRYEQYF. As DNA, the CDR3 is TGTGCCAGCAGTTCCTTCCGCTACGAGCAGTACTTC. J is TRBJ2-7 and V is TRBV28; D is unclear. The CDR3 totals 12 residues. The germline gives CDR1 MDHEN, CDR2 SYDVKM. The V end was cut by 4 bases, the J end by 3 bases, with 7 bases between.

The CDR3 protein is CASSPNGGPNYGYTF. CDR3 sequence (DNA): TGTGCCAGCTCACCTAACGGGGGTCCTAACTATGGCTACACCTTC. This chain connects TRBV18 to TRBJ1-2; the D gene is possibly TRBD1 (5 bases). Germline V gene sequence: CDR1 KGHSH, CDR2 LQKENI. The CDR3 extends over 15 amino acids. V was clipped by 3 bases and J by 0 bases, with 11 bases between them.

The J gene is TRBJ1-6, the V gene TRBV11-2; the match to TRBD1 covers 8 bases. Germline-derived CDR1 and CDR2 are SGHAT and FQNNGV. The CDR3 consists of 16 residues. V was pared by 5 bases and J by 9 bases, with 12 bases of the junction left unmatched. CDR3 in DNA: TGTGCCAGCAGCACGCGTTTGACAGGGGAGAGTTCACCCCTCCACTTT. It is translated as CASSTRLTGESSPLHF.

This clone was detected only a few times. This chain joins TRBV5-1 and TRBJ1-1; 9 bases are shared with TRBD1. Trimming removed 4 bases from V and 4 bases from J; junction bases left unmatched: 5. The CDR3 runs 14 residues. Germline V gene sequence: CDR1 SGHRS, CDR2 YFSETQ. Here the CDR3 reads CASSLKGQGTEAFF. CDR3 nucleotide sequence: TGCGCCAGCAGCCTTAAGGGACAGGGCACTGAAGCTTTCTTT.

The chain couples TRBV5-6 to TRBJ1-4; TRBD1 agrees at 11 bases. This CDR3 comprises 17 residues. With 1 base clipped from V and 8 bases from J, the junction kept 10 bases outside the gene matches. Germline V gene lookup returns CDR1 SGHDT and CDR2 YYEEEE. This CDR3 is CASSLRAGTGGREKLFF. Written as DNA, the CDR3 is TGTGCCAGCAGCTTGCGGGCAGGGACAGGGGGACGGGAAAAACTGTTTTTT.

This clone was counted once. The chain recombines TRBV5-4 with TRBJ2-3; 9 nucleotides line up with TRBD1. CDR3 length equals 13 residues. The junction had 4 bases not matched to a gene; V was cut back by 7 bases and J by 4 bases. The germline gives CDR1 SGHNT, CDR2 YYREEE (reference sequence). CDR3 in DNA: TGTGCCAGCCGGACAGGGGCATCAGATACGCAGTATTTT. It specifies CASRTGASDTQYF.